What follows are 20 T cell receptor beta chains derived from one specimen sequenced in a study of shared T cell receptors in the human thymus. Sequencing was performed with immunoSEQ multiplex PCR; in TCRdb, only in-frame clones are kept and a portion is missing. The sample holds 720,000 or so clones, 75% to 90% seen once. This sample was also put to use in a study of human thymus T cells.

The sequenced sample was thymocytes. The receptors were gathered from a girl younger than two with a congenital heart defect.

The chain carries TRBV15 and TRBJ1-1; D ambiguous. Trimming removed 8 bases from V and 5 bases from J, with 15 bases in between. The CDR3 sequence is 13 residues long. Germline V gives CDR1 LNHNV, CDR2 YYDKDF (reference sequence). The CDR3 reads CATGAGDGTEAFF. The CDR3 nucleotides are TGTGCCACCGGCGCCGGGGATGGAACTGAAGCTTTCTTT.

This chain connects TRBV5-1 to TRBJ1-1; D unresolved. This CDR3 spans 14 amino acids. The V end lost 2 bases, the J end lost 1 base, and 9 bases lay between the germline ends. CDR1 SGHRS and CDR2 YFSETQ come from the germline V gene. CDR3 protein: CASSLTVGNTEAFF. CDR3 nucleotides: TGCGCCAGCAGCTTAACAGTGGGGAACACTGAAGCTTTCTTT.

CDR3 DNA sequence: TGCGCCAGCAGCTTGGGGGACAGGGGGCACCCGTCCCAGTACTTC. This sequence encodes CASSLGDRGHPSQYF. The chain combines TRBV5-1 with TRBJ2-7, with 12 bases lining up with TRBD1. The V and J ends lost 0 bases and 10 bases, in that order; junction bases with no gene match: 8. Germline CDR1 is SGHRS and CDR2 is YFSETQ. The CDR3 totals 15 residues.

V is TRBV28 and J is TRBJ1-1; D ambiguous. The CDR3 loop spans 12 amino acids. Per germline, CDR1 MDHEN and CDR2 SYDVKM. V dropped 5 bases and J dropped 0 bases, with 4 bases sitting between them. The CDR3 reads CASSTLNTEAFF. The DNA of the CDR3 is TGTGCCAGCAGTACTTTGAACACTGAAGCTTTCTTT.

This sequence joins TRBV4-1 and TRBJ1-1; 7 bases align to TRBD1. Germline-derived CDR1 and CDR2 are MGHRA and YSYEKL. Trimming at V came to 0 bases and at J to 3 bases, leaving 4 bases not matched to a gene. The CDR3 loop spans 15 amino acids. The CDR3 region is CASSQENDRDTEAFF. The CDR3 coding sequence is TGCGCCAGCAGCCAAGAAAATGACAGGGACACTGAAGCTTTCTTT.

The chain has TRBV6-1 and TRBJ2-7; 7 nucleotides match TRBD1. The CDR3 is made up of 14 amino acids. Germline V CDR1 and CDR2: MNHNS, SASEGT. V gave up 7 bases and J gave up 3 bases; unmatched junction bases: 9. As DNA, the CDR3 is TGTGCCAGCACCGTGACAGGGAGAAGCTACGAGCAGTACTTC. Its translation is CASTVTGRSYEQYF.

Details on this clone: At the DNA level, this CDR3 is encoded by other sequences in the same sample as well. The chain recombines TRBV4-1 with TRBJ1-2, with D perhaps matching TRBD1 (5 bases). Germline CDR1 and CDR2: MGHRA and YSYEKL. V gave up 2 bases and J gave up 2 bases, with 6 bases separating them. This CDR3 is built from 13 residues. CDR3 loop: CASSQQGNYGYTF. In DNA form, the CDR3 reads TGCGCCAGCAGCCAACAGGGAAACTATGGCTACACCTTC.

The rearrangement links TRBV18 to TRBJ2-7; 7 nucleotides match TRBD1. Germline CDR1 KGHSH, CDR2 LQKENI. The V gene end was trimmed by 1 base and the J gene end by 4 bases; junction bases not matched to a gene: 10. The CDR3 totals 16 residues. CDR3 sequence reads: CASSPQDRVRSYEQYF. CDR3 nucleotides: TGTGCCAGCTCACCACAAGACAGGGTTAGGTCTTACGAGCAGTACTTC.

This clone was seen a single time. The chain combines TRBV9 with TRBJ2-3, with 7 nucleotides matching TRBD2. The length of the CDR3 is 17 residues. Trimming at V came to 0 bases and at J to 0 bases, leaving 7 bases not matched to a gene. Germline V gene sequence: CDR1 SGDLS, CDR2 YYNGEE. The DNA of the CDR3 is TGTGCCAGCAGCGTAGGGGGACTACTTTCTAGCACAGATACGCAGTATTTT. Its protein product is CASSVGGLLSSTDTQYF.

This chain links TRBV14 with TRBJ1-2, with a possible D match to TRBD1 (6 bases). Germline V CDR1 and CDR2: SGHDN, FVKESK. The length of the CDR3 is 13 residues. V lost 5 bases and J 5 bases, leaving 12 bases between the germline ends. CDR3 nucleotide sequence: TGTGCCAGCAGCTCGGACAGCCCTTATGGCTACACCTTC. Translation gives CASSSDSPYGYTF.

As concerns this clone: Other DNA sequences in the same sample also yield this CDR3. The V call is TRBV6-5, the J call TRBJ2-1; weak D call: TRBD1 (5 bases). The CDR3 is 15 residues long. The germline V gene has CDR1 MNHEY and CDR2 SVGAGI. Trimming took 0 bases from V and 5 from J, leaving 11 bases between them. The chain's CDR3 is CASSYSWGRHNEQFF. The CDR3 nucleotides read TGTGCCAGCAGTTACTCATGGGGCCGCCACAATGAGCAGTTCTTC.

The chain recombines TRBV5-1 with TRBJ1-1, with a weak D call TRBD1 (6 bases). Trimming removed 2 bases from V and 4 bases from J, with 18 bases in between. This CDR3 contains 16 residues. CDR1 and CDR2 (germline): SGHRS, YFSETQ. In DNA, the CDR3 is TGCGCCAGCAGCTTAAATAACAGGGCTTTGGGCACTGAAGCTTTCTTT. Translation: CASSLNNRALGTEAFF.

This chain links TRBV5-8 with TRBJ2-7, with a possible D match to TRBD2 (7 bases). Per the germline V gene, CDR1 is SGHTS and CDR2 is YDEGEE. The V end lost 4 bases, the J end lost 7 bases, and 12 bases lay between the germline ends. The CDR3 totals 12 residues. CDR3 DNA sequence: TGTGCCAGCAGCGGGGGGGCGTTAGAGCAGTACTTC. Amino acid sequence: CASSGGALEQYF. Together with reference TRBV5-8 and TRBJ2-7, the CDR3 gives the full variable domain: EAGVTQSPTHLIKTRGQQATLRCSPISGHTSVYWYQQALGLGLQFLLWYDEGEERNRGNFPPRFSGRQFPNYSSELNVNALELEDSALYLCASSGGALEQYFGPGTRLTVT.

The chain has TRBV2 and TRBJ1-2, with a possible D match to TRBD1 (6 bases). CDR3 length equals 13 residues. V lost 6 bases and J 4 bases, leaving 12 bases between the germline ends. Germline V CDR1 and CDR2: SNHLY, FYNNEI. The CDR3 protein is CASRVQGLYGYTF. The DNA of the CDR3 is TGTGCCAGCAGAGTACAGGGCCTCTATGGCTACACCTTC.

The chain carries TRBV4-1 and TRBJ1-2, with a possible D match to TRBD1 (5 bases). From germline, CDR1 is MGHRA and CDR2 YSYEKL. V lost 0 bases to trimming and J lost 3 bases, with 17 bases between them. This CDR3 contains 17 residues. The CDR3 is CASSQDLPGVLDYGYTF. As DNA, the CDR3 is TGCGCCAGCAGCCAAGATCTTCCGGGGGTTCTGGACTATGGCTACACCTTC.

The chain carries TRBV7-2 and TRBJ2-5, with TRBD2 matching over 10 bases. From germline, CDR1 is SGHTA and CDR2 FQGNSA. This CDR3 is built from 18 residues. With 1 base clipped from V and 1 base from J, the junction kept 9 bases outside the gene matches. The CDR3 nucleotides read TGTGCCAGCAGCTTAGTTGTCGGCTGGACTAGCGGCCAAGAGACCCAGTACTTC. Translating gives CASSLVVGWTSGQETQYF.

Points on this clone: Other DNA sequences from this sample encode an identical CDR3 as well. This rearrangement joins TRBV2 to TRBJ1-2; TRBD1 matches 7 bases. The germline gives CDR1 SNHLY, CDR2 FYNNEI. The CDR3 totals 15 residues. V lost 8 bases, J lost 4 bases, and 13 bases stayed unmatched. The CDR3 loop reads CASGKAHRGSYGYTF. DNA for the CDR3: TGTGCCAGCGGAAAGGCGCACAGGGGAAGCTATGGCTACACCTTC.

This clone was recorded only once. The chain carries TRBV19 and TRBJ1-1, with D possibly matching TRBD1 (6 bases). The CDR3 runs 17 residues. V dropped 6 bases and J dropped 2 bases, with 22 bases sitting between them. Looked up from germline, CDR1 is LNHDA and CDR2 is SQIVND (reference sequence). The CDR3 here is CASRLHRDTEGNTEAFF. CDR3 nucleotides: TGTGCCAGTAGGCTCCACCGGGACACCGAGGGAAACACTGAAGCTTTCTTT. The complete variable domain, with remaining parts taken from reference TRBV19 and TRBJ1-1, reads DGGITQSPKYLFRKEGQNVTLSCEQNLNHDAMYWYRQDPGQGLRLIYYSQIVNDFQKGDIAEGYSVSREKKESFPLTVTSAQKNPTAFYLCASRLHRDTEGNTEAFFGQGTRLTVV.

The rearrangement links TRBV6-1 to TRBJ2-5, with 13 bases fitting TRBD2. CDR1 is MNHNS and CDR2 is SASEGT in the germline V gene. With V trimmed by 1 base and J by 5 bases, 4 bases remained unmatched. The CDR3 sequence is 16 residues long. CDR3 loop: CASSEGTSGGGETQYF. CDR3 bases: TGTGCCAGCAGTGAAGGAACTAGCGGGGGGGGCGAGACCCAGTACTTC.

The V gene is TRBV30, the J gene TRBJ2-5, with 8 bases matching TRBD2. With V trimmed by 2 bases and J by 1 base, 9 bases remained unmatched. The CDR3 is 16 amino acids. The germline CDR1 and CDR2 sequences are GTSNPN and SVGIG (reference sequence). The DNA for the CDR3 is TGTGCCTGGAGTCGGGGGGGAGGACTAGTCCAAGAGACCCAGTACTTC. It specifies CAWSRGGGLVQETQYF.